Listed below are T cell receptor beta chains from one sample, sequenced in a study of blood T cell repertoires in COVID-19. The assay was immunoSEQ multiplex PCR, and TCRdb's table has in-frame clones only and misses some. The data show roughly 100,000 clones, about four fifths seen once. The material sequenced was peripheral blood. The source is a woman in her seventies with acute or convalescent COVID-19. CDR3s include the opening cysteine and the closing phenylalanine or tryptophan. A D gene is named only where the DNA matches it firmly. Clone size is shown for a subset of rows, as once, few, many or a class of expanded clone.

J: TRBJ1-3; size: once; D: .; V: TRBV27; DNA: TGTGCCAGCAGCCAAACAGGGATCTCTGGAAACACCATATATTTT; CDR3: CASSQTGISGNTIYF
J: TRBJ1-1; size: .; D: .; V: TRBV6-5; DNA: TGTGCCAGCAGTATTACGTATTCTCAGGACACTGAAGCTTTCTTT; CDR3: CASSITYSQDTEAFF
J: TRBJ1-4; size: .; D: .; V: TRBV4-1; DNA: TGCGCCAGCAGCCAAGAACTCGGTTCTTCCCGAAAACTGTTTTTT; CDR3: CASSQELGSSRKLFF
J: TRBJ2-3; size: .; D: TRBD2; V: TRBV4-3; DNA: TGCGCCAGCAGCCAAGTATTACCCGTGACTAGCGGGGGCACAGATACGCAGTATTTT; CDR3: CASSQVLPVTSGGTDTQYF
J: TRBJ2-3; size: .; D: .; V: TRBV10-3; DNA: TGTGCCATCACAATCGGACTGACTACCACAGATACGCAGTATTTT; CDR3: CAITIGLTTTDTQYF
J: TRBJ1-2; size: .; D: .; V: TRBV10-3; DNA: TGTGCCATCAGTGAGGCAGGGGTGGACACCTTC; CDR3: CAISEAGVDTF
J: TRBJ2-7; size: few; D: TRBD2; V: TRBV7-8; DNA: TGTGCCAGCAGCCAATACAAGACTAGCGGGAGGGACGAGCAGTACTTC; CDR3: CASSQYKTSGRDEQYF
J: TRBJ2-1; size: .; D: .; V: TRBV14; DNA: TGTGCCAGCAGCCAAGAAGAGAGGAGCGTCCAGTTCAATGAGCAGTTCTTC; CDR3: CASSQEERSVQFNEQFF
J: TRBJ2-1; size: .; D: TRBD2; V: TRBV27; DNA: TGTGCCAGCAGTACCGCTAGCGGGAGGGCCCCCTACAATGAGCAGTTCTTC; CDR3: CASSTASGRAPYNEQFF
J: TRBJ1-1; size: .; D: .; V: TRBV10-3; DNA: TGTGCCATCACTGAGAGGGGCGAATACACTGAAGCTTTCTTT; CDR3: CAITERGEYTEAFF
J: TRBJ2-5; size: .; D: .; V: TRBV24-1; DNA: TGTGCCACCAGTGATTTGGGCACAGGGCAAGAGACCCAGTACTTC; CDR3: CATSDLGTGQETQYF
J: TRBJ1-4; size: .; D: .; V: TRBV18; DNA: TGTGCCAGCTCACCAAGGTCGGGCGGGAATGAAAAACTGTTTTTT; CDR3: CASSPRSGGNEKLFF
J: TRBJ1-5; size: .; D: .; V: TRBV28; DNA: TGTGCCAGCAGTTTTCTCGAAACAGGGTCTGATAGCAATCAGCCCCAGCATTTT; CDR3: CASSFLETGSDSNQPQHF
J: TRBJ2-3; size: .; D: TRBD2; V: TRBV6-4; DNA: TGTGCCAGCAGTCAGCTAGCGGGAGGGAGAGATACGCAGTATTTT; CDR3: CASSQLAGGRDTQYF
J: TRBJ2-7; size: .; D: .; V: TRBV15; DNA: TGTGCCACCAGCAGAGCAGGGGAAGTCTACGAGCAGTACTTC; CDR3: CATSRAGEVYEQYF
J: TRBJ2-2; size: .; D: .; V: TRBV6-5; DNA: TGTGCCAGCAGTTACGGGTCCGCGAGGACCGGGGAGCTGTTTTTT; CDR3: CASSYGSARTGELFF
J: TRBJ2-5; size: .; D: .; V: TRBV19; DNA: TGTGCCAGTAGTATAGATCAGGTGGAGACCCAGTACTTC; CDR3: CASSIDQVETQYF
J: TRBJ2-1; size: .; D: TRBD2; V: TRBV19; DNA: TGTGCCAGTAGTCGGGGGGGGTGGAGCTCCTACAATGAGCAGTTCTTC; CDR3: CASSRGGWSSYNEQFF
J: TRBJ2-1; size: .; D: TRBD2; V: TRBV9; DNA: TGTGCCAGCAGCGTAGTTGCGGGGGGTAGGGGTGAGCAGTTCTTC; CDR3: CASSVVAGGRGEQFF
J: TRBJ2-2; size: .; D: TRBD2; V: TRBV13; DNA: TGTGCCAGCAGCGTGCTACTAGCGGGCAACACCGGGGAGCTGTTTTTT; CDR3: CASSVLLAGNTGELFF
J: TRBJ1-1; size: .; D: TRBD1; V: TRBV5-1; DNA: TGCGCCAGCAGCTTAGGGACAGGGGCCGGGAACACTGAAGCTTTCTTT; CDR3: CASSLGTGAGNTEAFF
J: TRBJ2-1; size: .; D: TRBD2; V: TRBV3-1/TRBV3-2; DNA: TGTGCCAGCAGCCAAGATCCCAGCGGGAATAGTAATGAGCAGTTCTTC; CDR3: CASSQDPSGNSNEQFF
J: TRBJ1-6; size: .; D: .; V: TRBV4-3; DNA: TGCGCCAGCAGCCAAGTTCTTTCCGGGGTTAATTCACCCCTCCACTTT; CDR3: CASSQVLSGVNSPLHF
J: TRBJ2-5; size: .; D: TRBD1; V: TRBV9; DNA: TGTGCCAGCAGCCCCTGGGGACAGGGAAGAGAGACCCAGTACTTC; CDR3: CASSPWGQGRETQYF
J: TRBJ1-5; size: .; D: .; V: TRBV19; DNA: TGTGCCAGTAGTAAAGGGGCTATTCATCAGCCCCAGCATTTT; CDR3: CASSKGAIHQPQHF
J: TRBJ1-4; size: .; D: .; V: TRBV6-6; DNA: TGTGCCAGCAGTTACGGGGGAGGGGGTGAAAAACTGTTTTTT; CDR3: CASSYGGGGEKLFF
J: TRBJ2-7; size: .; D: .; V: TRBV7-2; DNA: TGTGCCAGCAGCTTAGATCGTGACGAGCAGTACTTC; CDR3: CASSLDRDEQYF
J: TRBJ2-5; size: .; D: .; V: TRBV12-3/TRBV12-4; DNA: TGTGCCAGCAGTCGAGACAGTGAAAAGACCCAGTACTTC; CDR3: CASSRDSEKTQYF
J: TRBJ2-1; size: once; D: TRBD2; V: TRBV6-5; DNA: TGTGCCAGCAGTCAAAGCGGGACCTCCTACAATGAGCAGTTCTTC; CDR3: CASSQSGTSYNEQFF
J: TRBJ1-2; size: .; D: TRBD1; V: TRBV29-1; DNA: TGCAGCGTTAGAACTACAGGGGGAAGCTATGGCTACACCTTC; CDR3: CSVRTTGGSYGYTF
J: TRBJ1-1; size: .; D: .; V: TRBV4-1; DNA: TGCGCCAGCAGCCAAGGCCGGGGGGTTATGAACACTGAAGCTTTCTTT; CDR3: CASSQGRGVMNTEAFF
J: TRBJ2-1; size: .; D: TRBD2; V: TRBV3-1/TRBV3-2; DNA: TGTGCCAGCAGCCATTCGAGCGGGAGGAATGAGCAGTTCTTC; CDR3: CASSHSSGRNEQFF
J: TRBJ1-1; size: .; D: .; V: TRBV5-6; DNA: TGTGCCAGCAGCTTCGGGGTGTACACTGAAGCTTTCTTT; CDR3: CASSFGVYTEAFF
J: TRBJ2-2; size: .; D: TRBD1; V: TRBV18; DNA: TGTGCCAGCTCACCGGACAGGAGCCCCACCGGGGAGCTGTTTTTT; CDR3: CASSPDRSPTGELFF
J: TRBJ2-7; size: .; D: .; V: TRBV3-1/TRBV3-2; DNA: TGTGCCAGCAGCCAAGGGACAGACTACTACGAGCAGTACTTC; CDR3: CASSQGTDYYEQYF
J: TRBJ1-3; size: .; D: .; V: TRBV28; DNA: TGTGCCAGCAGCTCTACCCCCCTCTCTGGAAACACCATATATTTT; CDR3: CASSSTPLSGNTIYF
J: TRBJ2-7; size: few; D: TRBD1; V: TRBV19; DNA: TGTGCCAGTAGTATTGGGACAGGCATTTTAGGGGAGCAGTACTTC; CDR3: CASSIGTGILGEQYF
J: TRBJ2-1; size: .; D: .; V: TRBV5-5; DNA: TGTGCCAGCAGCCACCCCTCCTCGGGCAATGAGCAGTTCTTC; CDR3: CASSHPSSGNEQFF
J: TRBJ1-4; size: .; D: TRBD1; V: TRBV15; DNA: TGTGCCACCAGCAGACCGAGAGGACAGGGACAAGGAGAAAAACTGTTTTTT; CDR3: CATSRPRGQGQGEKLFF
J: TRBJ1-5; size: .; D: TRBD1; V: TRBV19; DNA: TGTGCCAGTAGTCCCACCAGGGGGCGGGATTATCAGCCCCAGCATTTT; CDR3: CASSPTRGRDYQPQHF
J: TRBJ1-1; size: once; D: .; V: TRBV10-3; DNA: TGTGCCATCAGTGATCAGCAGGGAATCACTGAAGCTTTCTTT; CDR3: CAISDQQGITEAFF
J: TRBJ1-1; size: .; D: .; V: TRBV15; DNA: TGTGCCACCAGCAGGTCACCCAGAGGCAGTTCTCTTTCTAGGAGGGACACTGAAGCTTTCTTT; CDR3: CATSRSPRGSSLSRRDTEAFF
J: TRBJ1-1; size: .; D: TRBD1; V: TRBV7-9; DNA: TGTGCCAGCAGCTCACTGACAGGGAACAAGAACACTGAAGCTTTCTTT; CDR3: CASSSLTGNKNTEAFF
J: TRBJ2-2; size: .; D: TRBD1; V: TRBV5-1; DNA: TGCGCCAGCAGCCCGGGGGCACAGGGGGCCGGCGGGGAGCTGTTTTTT; CDR3: CASSPGAQGAGGELFF
J: TRBJ1-1; size: once; D: .; V: TRBV5-1; DNA: TGCGCCAGCAGCTTGGGCGGGGGAAGCACTGAAGCTTTCTTT; CDR3: CASSLGGGSTEAFF
J: TRBJ1-4; size: .; D: TRBD1; V: TRBV6-5; DNA: TGTGCCACCCGGACAGGGGGCTTTGAAAAACTGTTTTTT; CDR3: CATRTGGFEKLFF
J: TRBJ2-5; size: .; D: TRBD1; V: TRBV5-5; DNA: TGTGCCAGCAGCTACGAGAGGTTTCAGGAAAACAGGGGTCTCCAAGAGACCCAGTACTTC; CDR3: CASSYERFQENRGLQETQYF
J: TRBJ2-1; size: .; D: .; V: TRBV7-2; DNA: TGTGCCAGCAGCTTAGGGCCTTACTTAGCCCCTAACAATGAGCAGTTCTTC; CDR3: CASSLGPYLAPNNEQFF
J: TRBJ2-5; size: once; D: TRBD2; V: TRBV11-3; DNA: TGTGCCAGCAGCTACCAGCGGGGGGGGACCCAGTACTTC; CDR3: CASSYQRGGTQYF
J: TRBJ2-3; size: .; D: .; V: TRBV12-2; DNA: TGTGCAAGTCGCCCCAAGACCGTACTAGCGTTTATTAGCACAGATACGCAGTATTTT; CDR3: CASRPKTVLAFISTDTQYF
J: TRBJ2-6; size: .; D: TRBD1; V: TRBV6-4; DNA: TGTGCCAGCAGTTACCGGAGGGACAGGACCTCTGGGGCCAACGTCCTGACTTTC; CDR3: CASSYRRDRTSGANVLTF
J: TRBJ1-6; size: .; D: .; V: TRBV4-3; DNA: TGCGCCAGCAGCCAAGCACGGGCCTATAATTCACCCCTCCACTTT; CDR3: CASSQARAYNSPLHF
J: TRBJ1-1; size: few; D: .; V: TRBV2; DNA: TGTGCCAGCAGTAGAGAGAACACTGAAGCTTTCTTT; CDR3: CASSRENTEAFF
J: TRBJ2-1; size: .; D: TRBD2; V: TRBV7-2; DNA: TGTGCCAGCAGCACCAGACTAGCCGGGTTATACAATGAGCAGTTCTTC; CDR3: CASSTRLAGLYNEQFF
J: TRBJ1-3; size: .; D: .; V: TRBV16; DNA: TGTGCCAGCAGCCAATCGGCCCCGGCGGGATCTGGAAACACCATATATTTT; CDR3: CASSQSAPAGSGNTIYF
J: TRBJ2-3; size: once; D: TRBD2; V: TRBV20-1; DNA: TGCAGTGCTAGTAGTTCTAGCGGGAGGGCAGATACGCAGTATTTT; CDR3: CSASSSSGRADTQYF
J: TRBJ2-7; size: .; D: .; V: TRBV5-1; DNA: TGCGCCAGCAGCTTGGAGTCCAGGGGAGGGGAGCAGTACTTC; CDR3: CASSLESRGGEQYF